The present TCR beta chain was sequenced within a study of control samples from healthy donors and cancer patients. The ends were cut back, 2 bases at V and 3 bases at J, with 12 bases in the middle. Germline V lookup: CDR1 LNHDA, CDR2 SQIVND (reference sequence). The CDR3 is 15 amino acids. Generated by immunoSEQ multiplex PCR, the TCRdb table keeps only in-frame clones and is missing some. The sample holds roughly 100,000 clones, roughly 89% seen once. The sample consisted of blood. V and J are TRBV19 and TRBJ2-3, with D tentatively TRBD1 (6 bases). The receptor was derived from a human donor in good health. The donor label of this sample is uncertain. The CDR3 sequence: CASSIKTGKTDTQYF. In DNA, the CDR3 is TGTGCCAGTAGTATAAAGACAGGTAAAACAGATACGCAGTATTTT.